The 12 T cell receptor beta chains listed next were all sequenced from one sample in a study of long-term antiretroviral therapy in people with HIV. This was the immunoSEQ v3.0 assay at survey level. Libraries were prepared by immunoSEQ multiplex PCR; TCRdb keeps only in-frame clonotypes and omits some of them. The sample includes nearly 11,000 clones, 76% of them seen just once. The sample in question was unsorted PBMCs, obtained at the start of antiretroviral therapy, before treatment. Receptors were obtained from a man aged 25 to 45 with HIV.

The chain combines TRBV11-2 with TRBJ1-1, with a tentative D call TRBD1 (5 bases). CDR1 SGHAT and CDR2 FQNNGV come from the germline V gene. The CDR3 covers 15 residues. V lost 4 bases, J lost 0 bases, and 12 bases lay in between. CDR3 protein: CASSYLGQVNTEAFF. CDR3 nucleotides: TGTGCCAGCAGCTATCTGGGGCAGGTGAACACTGAAGCTTTCTTT. Combining the CDR3 with reference TRBV11-2 and TRBJ1-1 gives the whole variable domain EAGVAQSPRYKIIEKRQSVAFWCNPISGHATLYWYQQILGQGPKLLIQFQNNGVVDDSQLPKDRFSAERLKGVDSTLKIQPAKLEDSAVYLCASSYLGQVNTEAFFGQGTRLTVV.

This chain links TRBV18 with TRBJ1-1, with a weak D call TRBD1 (5 bases). Trimming removed 0 bases from V and 0 bases from J, with 8 bases in between. The germline CDR1 and CDR2 sequences are KGHSH and LQKENI. There are 15 residues in the CDR3. The CDR3 coding sequence is TGTGCCAGCTCACCACCAGGAGGGGTGAACACTGAAGCTTTCTTT. Its translation is CASSPPGGVNTEAFF.

This sequence joins TRBV6-5 and TRBJ2-5; D remains ambiguous. Germline V lookup: CDR1 MNHEY, CDR2 SVGAGI. The CDR3 contains 16 residues. V lost 2 bases to trimming and J lost 5 bases, with 18 bases between them. The CDR3 coding sequence is TGTGCCAGCAGTTACGACGGCCAATTCGGCGTGGAGACCCAGTACTTC. Translating it yields CASSYDGQFGVETQYF.

V usage is TRBV7-3 and J usage is TRBJ2-1, with unresolved D. Germline CDR1 and CDR2: SGHTA and FQGTGA. The CDR3 extends over 14 amino acids. Trimming shortened V by 0 bases and J by 6 bases, and 9 bases separated the two germline ends. The CDR3, as DNA: TGTGCCAGCAGCTTAACGCCGGGTGGCAATGAGCAGTTCTTC. Protein: CASSLTPGGNEQFF.

This chain joins TRBV2 and TRBJ2-2, with D perhaps matching TRBD2 (5 bases). The V end lost 2 bases, the J end lost 7 bases, and 11 bases lay between the germline ends. There are 14 residues in the CDR3. The germline gives CDR1 SNHLY, CDR2 FYNNEI. The CDR3 spells CASSESGVGGELFF. The CDR3 DNA follows: TGTGCCAGCAGTGAATCCGGGGTTGGCGGGGAGCTGTTTTTT.

This clone was recorded a few times. This rearrangement joins TRBV9 to TRBJ2-5, with a possible D match to TRBD1 (5 bases). Germline V gene data show CDR1 as SGDLS and CDR2 as YYNGEE. V lost 6 bases to trimming and J lost 5 bases, with 14 bases between them. The CDR3 consists of 13 residues. CDR3 loop: CASIQAGSETQYF. Here the CDR3 DNA reads TGTGCCAGCATCCAGGCAGGGTCCGAGACCCAGTACTTC. The full variable domain, completed using reference TRBV9 and TRBJ2-5, is DSGVTQTPKHLITATGQRVTLRCSPRSGDLSVYWYQQSLDQGLQFLIQYYNGEERAKGNILERFSAQQFPDLHSELNLSSLELGDSALYFCASIQAGSETQYFGPGTRLLVL.

This clone appeared once. The chain carries TRBV7-3 and TRBJ1-1, with 8 bases matching TRBD1. With 2 bases clipped from V and 5 bases from J, the junction kept 7 bases outside the gene matches. Germline values: CDR1 SGHTA, CDR2 FQGTGA. The CDR3 contains 15 residues. The CDR3 sequence is CASSLGGQGLTEAFF. In nucleotides, the CDR3 is TGTGCCAGCAGCTTAGGCGGACAGGGTTTGACTGAAGCTTTCTTT.

The rearrangement uses TRBV6-5 and TRBJ2-3; D remains ambiguous. The CDR3 has 16 residues. The V end lost 4 bases, the J end lost 0 bases, and 14 bases lay between the germline ends. Per the germline V gene, CDR1 is MNHEY and CDR2 is SVGAGI. The CDR3 nucleotides read TGTGCCAGCAGTTCCCCTCATCGGAGTAGCACAGATACGCAGTATTTT. This translates into CASSSPHRSSTDTQYF.

V gene TRBV18 combines with J gene TRBJ1-2; perhaps TRBD1 as D (6 bases). The germline gives CDR1 KGHSH, CDR2 LQKENI. The V end lost 6 bases, the J end lost 8 bases, and 16 bases lay between the germline ends. The CDR3 consists of 13 residues. The CDR3 loop is CASSRTGGPGYTF. The CDR3 region has the DNA TGTGCCAGCTCGCGAACGGGGGGGCCAGGCTACACCTTC.

The chain recombines TRBV14 with TRBJ2-2; TRBD2 matches 7 bases. Germline values: CDR1 SGHDN, CDR2 FVKESK. Trimming at V came to 1 base and at J to 4 bases, leaving 3 bases not matched to a gene. The CDR3 runs to 15 residues. CDR3 coding DNA: TGTGCCAGCAGCCAAGTAGCGGGTTTCACCGGGGAGCTGTTTTTT. Encoded protein: CASSQVAGFTGELFF.

This rearrangement joins TRBV2 to TRBJ1-1, with D possibly matching TRBD1 (5 bases). This CDR3 spans 12 amino acids. The germline V and J ends were trimmed by 4 bases and 8 bases, with 11 bases remaining between them. Germline V gene sequence: CDR1 SNHLY, CDR2 FYNNEI. CDR3 sequence reads: CASSGQGSEAFF. The DNA for the CDR3 is TGTGCCAGCAGTGGGCAGGGCAGCGAAGCTTTCTTT.

The chain couples TRBV9 to TRBJ2-1, with 11 bases matching TRBD1. The trim removed 0 bases at V and 9 bases at J, leaving 8 bases unmatched. The CDR3 is 16 amino acids. Germline V gives CDR1 SGDLS, CDR2 YYNGEE. The CDR3 loop reads CASSVEVGQGGGEQFF. The CDR3 DNA is TGTGCCAGCAGCGTAGAGGTGGGACAGGGGGGTGGTGAGCAGTTCTTC.